This TCR beta chain emerged from a study of T-cell memory formation after mild COVID-19. This clonotype appeared many times. Using constant-segment primers, 5'RACE produced TCR alpha and TCR beta cDNA libraries carrying sample barcodes and UMIs. TCRdb reanalysed the 5' RACE reads using MiXCR and keeps one entry per CDR3 protein. This repertoire shows 200,000 or so distinct CDR3 sequences, approximately 20% found once; its top ten account for 2.4%. Sequencing was done on a sample of PBMCs or a T cell subset sorted from them (not recorded which). The receptor comes from an adult woman who had mild COVID-19 (a few samples of this study predate the infection). Cell type and time point are not known.

The DNA of the CDR3 is TGTGCCAGCAGCCCCGGACTAGCCGCCGAGCAGTACTTC. Translating it yields CASSPGLAAEQYF. This chain links TRBV2 with TRBJ2-7; TRBD2 agrees at 8 bases. The trim removed 6 bases at V and 6 bases at J, leaving 7 bases unmatched. CDR1 is SNHLY and CDR2 is FYNNEI in the germline V gene. This CDR3 has 13 amino acids.